This T cell receptor (beta chain) came from a study of cytomegalovirus exposure and HLA in healthy donors. Points from the study as a whole: Some TCR beta chains (roughly 150 of them) were listed as cytomegalovirus-associated. Testing in vitro showed three CMV-associated chains specific for CMV antigens. Reported performance of the classifier showed diagnosis of cytomegalovirus status with high specificity and sensitivity.

Repertoires were generated with immunoSEQ multiplex PCR, while TCRdb's copy carries only in-frame clones and drops some. Altogether some 130,000 clones are present, nearly 90% being singletons, with the ten largest covering over 1%. This CDR3 has 14 amino acids. The ends lost 5 bases at V and 6 bases at J; junction bases unmatched: 10. Germline CDR1 SGHKS, CDR2 YYEKEE (reference sequence). The validation cohort, a group of 130 or so subjects, included the donors and was separate from the roughly 600-subject first cohort. On this clone itself: Antigen specificity is unknown.

The sample was PBMCs. This chain joins TRBV5-5 and TRBJ2-7; TRBD1 matches at 8 bases. The receptor's source is a woman aged 18-29 years in good health and CMV-seronegative. CDR3 in amino acids: CASSFTGGLSEQYF. The CDR3 region has the DNA TGTGCCAGCAGTTTTACAGGGGGTCTAAGCGAGCAGTACTTC.